Following are 6 T cell receptor beta chains from one sample sequenced in a study of T-cell reconstitution after alpha-beta-depleted transplantation in children. Unique molecular identifiers featured in how the TCRbeta library was prepared. TCRdb reprocessed the PCR reads with MiXCR, giving one entry per CDR3 protein. The table has some 120,000 distinct CDR3 sequences, 23% seen once. The material was PBMCs, mostly from graft donor cells, obtained 180 days after TCRalphabeta/CD19-depleted stem cell transplant. All receptors derive from a male patient aged 2 to 9 who had a stem cell transplant for chronic granulomatous disease, so the T cells may come from the graft donor.

The V call is TRBV7-6, the J call TRBJ2-7; TRBD1 might be the D (6 bases). V dropped 1 base and J dropped 2 bases, with 12 bases sitting between them. The CDR3 runs to 15 residues. The germline CDR1 and CDR2 sequences are SGHVS and FNYEAQ. In DNA form, the CDR3 reads TGTGCCAGCAGCTTAGAAACAGGGTCGGCCTACGAGCAGTACTTC. Its translation: CASSLETGSAYEQYF.

The V and J genes are TRBV7-2 and TRBJ2-4, with no clear D. V gave up 6 bases and J gave up 0 bases, with 18 bases separating them. CDR3 length: 17 residues. Germline CDR1 SGHTA, CDR2 FQGNSA. The CDR3 nucleotides read TGTGCCAGCAGTTTTCGCACAGACCTTCTAGCCAAAAACATTCAGTACTTC. Translating it yields CASSFRTDLLAKNIQYF.

This sequence joins TRBV12-3 or TRBV12-4 and TRBJ1-5; D is unclear. This CDR3 spans 18 amino acids. The V end lost 1 base, the J end lost 0 bases, and 16 bases lay between the germline ends. CDR3 protein: CASSLVVGSSYSNQPQHF. CDR3 bases: TGTGCCAGCAGTTTAGTGGTAGGGAGCTCCTATAGCAATCAGCCCCAGCATTTT.

The chain uses TRBV19 and TRBJ2-1; D is uncertain. Germline values: CDR1 LNHDA, CDR2 SQIVND (reference sequence). V gave up 2 bases and J gave up 6 bases, with 14 bases separating them. This CDR3 is built from 15 residues. In nucleotides, the CDR3 is TGTGCCAGTAGTATATCGGCAGTCCCAGCCAATGAGCAGTTCTTC. As protein: CASSISAVPANEQFF.

This clonotype appeared a few times. The chain employs TRBV5-1 and TRBJ2-7; no clear D gene. The germline V and J ends were trimmed by 0 bases and 7 bases, with 14 bases remaining between them. CDR3 length: 14 amino acids. Germline loops: CDR1 SGHRS, CDR2 YFSETQ. The CDR3 DNA sequence: TGCGCCAGCAGCTTGGTGGGCTACGTTCTAGAGCAGTACTTC. It encodes CASSLVGYVLEQYF. Complete variable domain (other parts from reference TRBV5-1 and TRBJ2-7): KAGVTQTPRYLIKTRGQQVTLSCSPISGHRSVSWYQQTPGQGLQFLFEYFSETQRNKGNFPGRFSGRQFSNSRSEMNVSTLELGDSALYLCASSLVGYVLEQYFGPGTRLTVT.

This chain joins TRBV4-1 and TRBJ2-3; no reliable D call. This CDR3 is built from 13 residues. V gave up 2 bases and J gave up 6 bases, with 9 bases separating them. Germline assignment: CDR1 MGHRA and CDR2 YSYEKL. This CDR3 is CASSQPIADTQYF. CDR3 DNA: TGCGCCAGCAGCCAACCAATTGCCGATACGCAGTATTTT.